The entry below gives a single T cell receptor beta chain sequence along with its context. Its target is not known. The data were taken from a study of T cell responses to AZD1222 COVID-19 vaccine. Overall study results and limits: Variant regions that are unmutated are reportedly the target of nearly half of spike-specific TCRs. Donors were mostly white British, more females; clonal diversity possibly underestimated.

Libraries were prepared by immunoSEQ multiplex PCR; TCRdb keeps only in-frame clonotypes and omits some of them. This sample has 84,000 or so clones, with 75% to 95% found just once. Second-dose intervals near 4 or 12 weeks were combined. CDR3 length: 17 residues. Germline lookup yields CDR1 SGHRS and CDR2 YFSETQ. V lost 4 bases and J lost 8; bases outside the gene matches: 15. The receptor was derived from an adult who received the AZD1222 COVID-19 vaccine. The input for sequencing was peripheral blood, taken 28 days after the second AZD1222 dose. This chain connects TRBV5-1 to TRBJ2-1; 10 bases map to TRBD2. The CDR3 loop reads CASSPEILAGVRDEQFF. The CDR3, as DNA: TGCGCCAGCAGCCCGGAAATCCTAGCGGGGGTGAGGGATGAGCAGTTCTTC.